These 30 T cell receptor beta chains share one sample of origin, sequenced in a study of shared clonotypes between healthy human individuals. Only in-frame clones appear in the TCRdb table, and some are missing; sequencing was by immunoSEQ multiplex PCR. The sample consists of under 2,500,000 clones, approximately 96% of them appearing once. Sample: naive CD4+ T cells sorted from blood. Regarding subset: CD45RA+ positively selected. These receptors came from a man aged 18-30 years in good health.

V gene TRBV29-1 combines with J gene TRBJ2-1, with D tentatively TRBD1 or TRBD2 (7 bases each). Germline CDR1 reads SQVTM; CDR2 reads ANQGSEA. V lost 6 bases, J lost 7 bases, and 16 bases lay in between. CDR3 length: 13 amino acids. The CDR3 reads CSVRGPGGNEQFF. The CDR3 DNA reads TGCAGCGTGCGGGGGCCAGGGGGGAATGAGCAGTTCTTC.

The chain joins TRBV7-9 to TRBJ1-2, with TRBD1 matching 8 bases. V lost 7 bases, J lost 4 bases, and 8 bases stayed unmatched. Germline CDR1 SEHNR, CDR2 FQNEAQ (reference sequence). The CDR3 has 14 amino acids. The CDR3 here is CASIQGAGSYGYTF. The DNA for the CDR3 is TGTGCCAGCATCCAGGGGGCGGGGAGCTATGGCTACACCTTC. Based on the CDR3 plus reference TRBV7-9 and TRBJ1-2, the full variable domain is DTGVSQNPRHKITKRGQNVTFRCDPISEHNRLYWYRQTLGQGPEFLTYFQNEAQLEKSRLLSDRFSAERPKGSFSTLEIQRTEQGDSAMYLCASIQGAGSYGYTFGSGTRLTVV.

V usage is TRBV4-3 and J usage is TRBJ2-7; 10 bases match TRBD2. V dropped 0 bases and J dropped 4; count of bases not matched to a gene: 6. Germline CDR1 reads LGHNA; CDR2 reads YSLEER. This CDR3 has 16 residues. CDR3 residues: CASSQDRASGSYEQYF. The CDR3 bases are TGCGCCAGCAGCCAAGATAGGGCTAGCGGGAGTTACGAGCAGTACTTC.

V gene TRBV19 combines with J gene TRBJ2-2, with 7 bases fitting TRBD1. After removal of 6 bases from V and 5 bases from J, the junction contained 12 bases not matched to a gene. Germline CDR1 reads LNHDA; CDR2 reads SQIVND (reference sequence). The CDR3 loop spans 16 amino acids. CDR3 coding DNA: TGTGCCAGTAGCCCCCAGGGGGTTGTTGGAACCGGGGAGCTGTTTTTT. It specifies CASSPQGVVGTGELFF.

The chain employs TRBV6-1 and TRBJ2-7; tentatively, D is TRBD2 (6 bases). Germline V gives CDR1 MNHNS, CDR2 SASEGT. The CDR3 runs to 15 residues. Trimming removed 4 bases at V and 3 bases at J, with 16 bases between. CDR3 protein: CASSGPGTGNYEQYF. The CDR3, as DNA: TGTGCCAGCAGTGGGCCCGGGACTGGGAACTACGAGCAGTACTTC.

In DNA, the CDR3 is TGTGCCAGCAGCAGGGGCGACACAGATACGCAGTATTTT. The encoded protein is CASSRGDTDTQYF. V is TRBV7-3 and J is TRBJ2-3, with D possibly matching TRBD1 (5 bases). V lost 5 bases and J lost 2, with 8 bases in between. The CDR3 length is 13 residues. Per the germline V gene, CDR1 is SGHTA and CDR2 is FQGTGA.

The chain employs TRBV18 and TRBJ2-1; the match to TRBD2 covers 7 bases. The germline gives CDR1 KGHSH, CDR2 LQKENI. Trimming removed 6 bases from V and 8 bases from J; junction bases left unmatched: 10. The CDR3 length is 14 residues. The CDR3 sequence is CASSISGIADEQFF. CDR3 coding DNA: TGTGCCAGCTCGATAAGCGGGATAGCGGATGAGCAGTTCTTC.

The gene calls are TRBV11-3 and TRBJ2-3, with 7 bases aligning to TRBD2. Germline CDR1 reads SGHNT; CDR2 reads YENEEA. The CDR3 runs to 15 residues. The ends lost 3 bases at V and 2 bases at J; junction bases unmatched: 5. The CDR3 nucleotides are TGTGCCAGCAGCTTCGCAGCGGGGTACACAGATACGCAGTATTTT. It codes for CASSFAAGYTDTQYF.

CDR3 amino acids: CASSLGALYSNQPQHF. CDR3 nucleotides: TGTGCCAGCAGCTTAGGGGCCCTGTATAGCAATCAGCCCCAGCATTTT. This sequence joins TRBV11-3 and TRBJ1-5; unclear D gene. The CDR3 has 16 amino acids. V was clipped by 1 base and J by 0 bases, with 10 bases between them. Germline assignment: CDR1 SGHNT and CDR2 YENEEA. The whole variable domain, filled in from reference TRBV11-3 and TRBJ1-5, reads EAGVVQSPRYKIIEKKQPVAFWCNPISGHNTLYWYLQNLGQGPELLIRYENEEAVDDSQLPKDRFSAERLKGVDSTLKIQPAELGDSAVYLCASSLGALYSNQPQHFGDGTRLSIL.

This sequence joins TRBV2 and TRBJ2-3, with TRBD2 identical over 7 bases. V gave up 8 bases and J gave up 0 bases; unmatched junction bases: 17. CDR3 size: 18 residues. Per germline, CDR1 SNHLY and CDR2 FYNNEI. CDR3 in amino acids: CASSPYRTSASSTDTQYF. As DNA, the CDR3 is TGTGCCAGCTCACCCTACCGAACTAGCGCCTCTAGCACAGATACGCAGTATTTT.

V and J are TRBV29-1 and TRBJ1-2; 7 nucleotides agree with TRBD1. Trimming cost V 3 bases and J 4 bases; bases outside gene matches: 5. This CDR3 comprises 13 residues. Germline CDR1 is SQVTM and CDR2 is ANQGSEA. CDR3 DNA: TGCAGCGTTGATCAGGGGGGCGGCTATGGCTACACCTTC. Protein product: CSVDQGGGYGYTF.

The chain employs TRBV5-6 and TRBJ1-1, with 7 bases lining up with TRBD1. Germline CDR1 and CDR2: SGHDT and YYEEEE. The CDR3 has 14 residues. J was trimmed by 4 bases and V by 4 bases; bases with no gene match: 7. CDR3 in DNA: TGTGCCAGCAGCACGACAGGGACGGCCACTGAAGCTTTCTTT. This codes for CASSTTGTATEAFF.

This sequence joins TRBV30 and TRBJ2-1, with D possibly being TRBD2 (6 bases). The ends were cut back, 4 bases at V and 7 bases at J, with 14 bases in the middle. Germline CDR1 reads GTSNPN; CDR2 reads SVGIG (reference sequence). This CDR3 region has 13 residues. The CDR3 loop reads CAWNRDAGNEQFF. The CDR3 coding sequence is TGTGCCTGGAATCGCGATGCGGGGAATGAGCAGTTCTTC.

The J gene is TRBJ1-3, the V gene TRBV2; unclear D gene. Between the trimmed V and J ends, which lost 7 bases and 0 bases, there was a span of 10 bases. The germline CDR1 and CDR2 sequences are SNHLY and FYNNEI. The CDR3 has 14 amino acids. CDR3 in amino acids: CASKVGSSGNTIYF. As DNA, the CDR3 is TGTGCCAGCAAAGTGGGGAGCTCTGGAAACACCATATATTTT. Looking up the rest from reference TRBV2 and TRBJ1-3 gives the full variable domain: EPEVTQTPSHQVTQMGQEVILRCVPISNHLYFYWYRQILGQKVEFLVSFYNNEISEKSEIFDDQFSVERPDGSNFTLKIRSTKLEDSAMYFCASKVGSSGNTIYFGEGSWLTVV.

In the case of this clone: The same CDR3 can be traced to other DNA sequences in this sample. The chain carries TRBV11-2 and TRBJ2-3, with D unclear. V gave up 1 base and J gave up 6 bases, with 8 bases separating them. The CDR3 runs 13 residues. CDR1 is SGHAT and CDR2 is FQNNGV in the germline V gene. The CDR3 DNA reads TGTGCCAGCAGCTTAGGGCTGGGTGATACGCAGTATTTT. Translated, it gives CASSLGLGDTQYF. The full variable domain, with the rest looked up from reference TRBV11-2 and TRBJ2-3, is EAGVAQSPRYKIIEKRQSVAFWCNPISGHATLYWYQQILGQGPKLLIQFQNNGVVDDSQLPKDRFSAERLKGVDSTLKIQPAKLEDSAVYLCASSLGLGDTQYFGPGTRLTVL.

Concerning this clone: This sample includes further DNA sequences coding for the same CDR3. The rearrangement links TRBV15 to TRBJ1-2; no clear D. The CDR3 has 12 amino acids. V was clipped by 0 bases and J by 7 bases, with 6 bases between them. CDR1 is LNHNV, CDR2 YYDKDF, per germline (reference sequence). In DNA, the CDR3 is TGTGCCACCAGCAGAGATTCCTTTGGCTACACCTTC. Translating gives CATSRDSFGYTF.

The rearrangement joins TRBV12-5 to TRBJ1-1; 10 bases agree with TRBD1. With V trimmed by 6 bases and J by 6 bases, 4 bases remained unmatched. The CDR3 is 13 amino acids. Per the germline V gene, CDR1 is LGHNT and CDR2 is FRNRAP. The CDR3, as DNA: TGTGCTAGTGGAGGGACAGGGGTTCCTGAAGCTTTCTTT. This sequence encodes CASGGTGVPEAFF.

This clone was observed once. This chain joins TRBV7-2 and TRBJ2-7; 11 nucleotides match TRBD2. The CDR3 extends over 16 amino acids. Germline loops: CDR1 SGHTA, CDR2 FQGNSA. V dropped 1 base and J dropped 5; count of bases not matched to a gene: 7. The CDR3 loop is CASSLESGLAGHEQYF. In nucleotides, the CDR3 is TGTGCCAGCAGCTTAGAAAGTGGACTAGCGGGCCACGAGCAGTACTTC.

The chain employs TRBV7-9 and TRBJ2-2; D could derive from TRBD1 or TRBD2 (5 bases each). Germline assignment: CDR1 SEHNR and CDR2 FQNEAQ (reference sequence). CDR3 size: 15 residues. The V gene lost 1 base and the J gene lost 4 bases, with 10 bases spanning the gap. The CDR3: CASSLGGAGTGELFF. For the CDR3, the DNA is TGTGCCAGCAGCTTAGGAGGGGCTGGCACCGGGGAGCTGTTTTTT.

The V call is TRBV25-1, the J call TRBJ1-2; TRBD1 matches 12 bases. The CDR3 sequence is 17 residues long. With 6 bases clipped from V and 2 bases from J, the junction kept 10 bases outside the gene matches. The germline CDR1 and CDR2 sequences are MGHDK and SYGVNS. CDR3 sequence reads: CASRGSGTGGPNYGYTF. CDR3 coding DNA: TGTGCCAGCAGGGGTTCAGGGACAGGGGGCCCCAACTATGGCTACACCTTC.

The gene calls are TRBV28 and TRBJ2-2, with unresolved D. Trimming removed 4 bases at V and 10 bases at J, with 16 bases between. Germline V gene sequence: CDR1 MDHEN, CDR2 SYDVKM. The CDR3 spans 14 residues. CDR3 in DNA: TGTGCCAGCAGTTCAGCGCAGTCCTGGGAGGAGCTGTTTTTT. Translation: CASSSAQSWEELFF.

This chain connects TRBV5-1 to TRBJ1-5; tentative D call: TRBD1 (6 bases). Per the germline V gene, CDR1 is SGHRS and CDR2 is YFSETQ. The CDR3 length is 13 residues. V shed 4 bases and J shed 5 bases, with 10 bases lying between them. This CDR3 reads CASSQDSDQPQHF. The CDR3 DNA reads as TGCGCCAGCAGCCAGGACAGCGATCAGCCCCAGCATTTT. Full variable domain (remainder filled in from reference TRBV5-1 and TRBJ1-5): KAGVTQTPRYLIKTRGQQVTLSCSPISGHRSVSWYQQTPGQGLQFLFEYFSETQRNKGNFPGRFSGRQFSNSRSEMNVSTLELGDSALYLCASSQDSDQPQHFGDGTRLSIL.

The chain recombines TRBV18 with TRBJ2-7; 10 bases map to TRBD1. This CDR3 is 15 amino acids long. V lost 2 bases, J lost 5 bases, and 6 bases stayed unmatched. In germline, CDR1 is KGHSH, CDR2 LQKENI. The CDR3 DNA is TGTGCCAGCTCACCAGAGGGGACAGGGGTCCACGAGCAGTACTTC. Translating it yields CASSPEGTGVHEQYF.

V and J are TRBV5-1 and TRBJ2-3, with a tentative D call TRBD1 (5 bases). The CDR3 contains 16 residues. The V gene lost 0 bases and the J gene lost 3 bases, with 14 bases spanning the gap. Germline CDR1 and CDR2: SGHRS and YFSETQ. Here the CDR3 reads CASSLGQLIGTDTQYF. For the CDR3, the DNA is TGCGCCAGCAGCTTGGGACAGCTCATAGGAACAGATACGCAGTATTTT.

The chain links TRBV5-1 to TRBJ2-3; a possible D gene is TRBD2 (5 bases). The CDR3 covers 17 residues. Germline V gives CDR1 SGHRS, CDR2 YFSETQ. V lost 1 base to trimming and J lost 3 bases, with 18 bases between them. The CDR3 DNA reads TGCGCCAGCAGCTTGCGCTTCGTGCCCAGAGGGACAGATACGCAGTATTTT. Its translation: CASSLRFVPRGTDTQYF.

As concerns this clone: Additional DNA sequences in this sample encode the identical CDR3. The CDR3 DNA reads as TGCGCCAGCAGCAGAGCAGAGACCCAGTACTTC. Translated: CASSRAETQYF. This chain links TRBV5-1 with TRBJ2-5; D is unclear. The germline V gene has CDR1 SGHRS and CDR2 YFSETQ. The CDR3 spans 11 residues. V lost 4 bases to trimming and J lost 4 bases, with 5 bases between them.

Here the CDR3 reads CASSVTTNPQETQYF. CDR3 DNA: TGTGCCAGCAGCGTGACGACTAACCCTCAAGAGACCCAGTACTTC. The V and J genes are TRBV9 and TRBJ2-5; possibly TRBD2 for D (5 bases). The CDR3 has 15 residues. V was clipped by 2 bases and J by 2 bases, with 13 bases between them. Germline V lookup: CDR1 SGDLS, CDR2 YYNGEE. The full variable domain, its missing parts supplied by reference TRBV9 and TRBJ2-5, is DSGVTQTPKHLITATGQRVTLRCSPRSGDLSVYWYQQSLDQGLQFLIQYYNGEERAKGNILERFSAQQFPDLHSELNLSSLELGDSALYFCASSVTTNPQETQYFGPGTRLLVL.

The chain recombines TRBV5-6 with TRBJ2-3; perhaps TRBD2 as D (6 bases). V lost 0 bases and J 4 bases, leaving 9 bases between the germline ends. CDR1 and CDR2 from the germline V gene are SGHDT and YYEEEE. CDR3 length: 14 residues. CDR3 loop: CASSLVAGSDTQYF. The CDR3 DNA is TGTGCCAGCAGCTTGGTGGCGGGGTCAGATACGCAGTATTTT.

V usage is TRBV10-3 and J usage is TRBJ1-2; D is undetermined. With 2 bases removed from V and 4 bases from J, the gap between germline ends came to 8 bases. Germline V CDR1 and CDR2: ENHRY, SYGVKD. There are 13 residues in the CDR3. CDR3 amino acids: CAISEVRFYGYTF. DNA for the CDR3: TGTGCCATCAGTGAGGTTCGCTTCTATGGCTACACCTTC.

The chain links TRBV9 to TRBJ1-2; 10 bases line up with TRBD1. This CDR3 has 14 residues. Trimming took 3 bases from V and 5 from J; bases not matched to a gene: 4. The germline V gene encodes CDR1 SGDLS and CDR2 YYNGEE. The CDR3 reads CASSDGTGVYGYTF. The DNA of the CDR3 is TGTGCCAGCAGCGACGGGACAGGGGTGTATGGCTACACCTTC.